Sequencing of this T cell receptor (beta chain) was carried out in a study of cytomegalovirus exposure and HLA in healthy donors. Trimming took 4 bases from V and 5 from J; bases not matched to a gene: 12. The CDR3 spans 17 residues. The germline CDR1 and CDR2 sequences are SNHLY and FYNNEI. The primer mix had 60 Vbeta and 13 Jbeta primers. The assay was immunoSEQ multiplex PCR, and TCRdb's table has in-frame clones only and misses some. This sample has approximately 110,000 clones, with around 63% found just once. The source material was PBMCs. The J gene is TRBJ2-5, the V gene TRBV2, with 11 bases lining up with TRBD2. The sequence derives from a man aged 25-40 years in good health and CMV-seronegative. The CDR3 DNA reads as TGTGCCAGCAGTGGGGCAACTAGCGGGGGCCCCCACGAGACCCAGTACTTC. Protein product: CASSGATSGGPHETQYF.